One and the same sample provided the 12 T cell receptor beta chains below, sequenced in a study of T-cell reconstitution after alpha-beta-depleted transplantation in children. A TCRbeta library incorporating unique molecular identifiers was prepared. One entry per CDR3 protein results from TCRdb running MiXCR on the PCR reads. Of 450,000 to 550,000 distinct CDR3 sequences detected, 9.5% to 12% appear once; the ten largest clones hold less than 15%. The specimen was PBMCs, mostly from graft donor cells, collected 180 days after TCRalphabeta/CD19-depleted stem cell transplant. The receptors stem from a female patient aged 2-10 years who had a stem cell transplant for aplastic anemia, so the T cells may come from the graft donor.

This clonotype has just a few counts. CDR3 protein: CSARVRSYNEQFF. CDR3 DNA sequence: TGCAGTGCTAGGGTGCGCTCCTACAATGAGCAGTTCTTC. This sequence joins TRBV20-1 and TRBJ2-1; D unclear. V lost 3 bases and J lost 0, with 6 bases in between. The CDR3 is made up of 13 amino acids. CDR1 is DFQATT, CDR2 SNEGSKA, per germline (reference sequence).

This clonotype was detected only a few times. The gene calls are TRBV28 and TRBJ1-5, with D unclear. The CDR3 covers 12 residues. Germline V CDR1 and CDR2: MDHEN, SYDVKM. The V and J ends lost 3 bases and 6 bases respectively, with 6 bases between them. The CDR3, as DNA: TGTGCCAGCAGTTTCGGAAGTCAGCCCCAGCATTTT. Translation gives CASSFGSQPQHF.

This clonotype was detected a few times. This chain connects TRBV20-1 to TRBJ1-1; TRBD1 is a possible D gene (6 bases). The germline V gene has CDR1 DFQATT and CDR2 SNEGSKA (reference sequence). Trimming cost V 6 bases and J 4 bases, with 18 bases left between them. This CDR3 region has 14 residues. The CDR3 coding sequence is TGCAGTGCCAAGAACTCCGGGGGGGCCACTGAAGCTTTCTTT. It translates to CSAKNSGGATEAFF.

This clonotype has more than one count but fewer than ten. The CDR3: CASTPLGGAGEQFF. The CDR3 bases are TGTGCCAGTACCCCCCTTGGGGGAGCGGGGGAGCAGTTCTTC. This chain uses TRBV19 with TRBJ2-1; 7 nucleotides align to TRBD2. This CDR3 has 14 residues. Trimming took 7 bases from V and 10 from J; bases not matched to a gene: 13. CDR1 is LNHDA and CDR2 is SQIVND in the germline V gene (reference sequence).

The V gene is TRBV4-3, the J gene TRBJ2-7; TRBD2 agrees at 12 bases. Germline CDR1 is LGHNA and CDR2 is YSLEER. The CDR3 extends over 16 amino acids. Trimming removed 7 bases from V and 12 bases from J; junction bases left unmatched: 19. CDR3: CASTRDRELAGGPPYF. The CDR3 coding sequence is TGCGCCAGCACCAGGGACAGGGAACTAGCGGGAGGTCCTCCGTACTTC.

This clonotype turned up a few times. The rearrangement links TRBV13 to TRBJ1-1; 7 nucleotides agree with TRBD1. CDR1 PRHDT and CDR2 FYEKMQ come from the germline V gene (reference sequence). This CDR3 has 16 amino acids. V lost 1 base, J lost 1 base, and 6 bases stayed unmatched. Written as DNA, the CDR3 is TGTGCCAGCAGCTTAGTATTGACAGGGCGGAACACTGAAGCTTTCTTT. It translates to CASSLVLTGRNTEAFF.

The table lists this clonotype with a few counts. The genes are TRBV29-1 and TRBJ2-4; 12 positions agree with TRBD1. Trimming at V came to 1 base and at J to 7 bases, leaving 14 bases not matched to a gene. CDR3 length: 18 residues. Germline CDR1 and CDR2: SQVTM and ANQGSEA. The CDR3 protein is CSVEGSGTGGEGYNIQYF. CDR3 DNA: TGCAGCGTTGAAGGTTCCGGGACAGGGGGCGAGGGGTACAACATTCAGTACTTC.

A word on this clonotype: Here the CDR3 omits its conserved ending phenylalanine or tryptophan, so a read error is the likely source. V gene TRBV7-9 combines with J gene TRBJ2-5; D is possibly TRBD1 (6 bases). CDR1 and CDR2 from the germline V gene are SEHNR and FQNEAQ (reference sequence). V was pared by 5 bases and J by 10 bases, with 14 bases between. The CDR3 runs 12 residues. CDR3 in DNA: TGTGCCAGCAGCCGCCAACAGGGAGACCAGTACTAC. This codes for CASSRQQGDQYY.

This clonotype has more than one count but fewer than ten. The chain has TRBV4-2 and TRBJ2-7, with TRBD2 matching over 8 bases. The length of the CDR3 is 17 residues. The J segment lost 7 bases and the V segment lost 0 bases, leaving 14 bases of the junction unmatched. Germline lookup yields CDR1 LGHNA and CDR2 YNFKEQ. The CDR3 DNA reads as TGTGCCAGCAGCCAAGATTTCGGCGGGAGGACTTTCCGGGAGCAGTACTTC. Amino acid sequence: CASSQDFGGRTFREQYF.

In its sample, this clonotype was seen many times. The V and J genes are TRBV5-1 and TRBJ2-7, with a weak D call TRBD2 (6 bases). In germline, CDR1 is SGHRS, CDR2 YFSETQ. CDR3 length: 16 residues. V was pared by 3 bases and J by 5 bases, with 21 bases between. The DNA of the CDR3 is TGCGCCAGCAGCTGGGACGTCTTTGGGGGGTTCAACGAGCAGTACTTC. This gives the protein CASSWDVFGGFNEQYF.

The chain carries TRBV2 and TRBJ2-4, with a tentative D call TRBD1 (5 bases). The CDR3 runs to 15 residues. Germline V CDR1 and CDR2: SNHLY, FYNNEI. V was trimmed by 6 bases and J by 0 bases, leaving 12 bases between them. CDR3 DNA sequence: TGTGCCAGCAGGCACAGGAATCTAGCCAAAAACATTCAGTACTTC. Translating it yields CASRHRNLAKNIQYF.

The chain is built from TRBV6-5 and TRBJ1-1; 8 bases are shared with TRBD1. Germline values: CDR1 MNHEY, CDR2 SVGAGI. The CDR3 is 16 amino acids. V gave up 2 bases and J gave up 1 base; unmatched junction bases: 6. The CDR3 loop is CASSYPTGDGNTEAFF. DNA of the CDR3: TGTGCCAGCAGTTACCCGACAGGGGACGGGAACACTGAAGCTTTCTTT.